These 27 T cell receptor beta chains share one sample of origin, sequenced in a study of blood T cell repertoires in COVID-19. TCRdb's table, derived via immunoSEQ multiplex PCR, lists solely in-frame clones and lacks some. The table records approximately 17,000 clones, approximately 91% of them present only once. The sequenced sample was peripheral blood. The origin of the receptors is a man aged 60-69 years with acute or convalescent COVID-19.

This clone has a single count. This chain joins TRBV5-1 and TRBJ1-3, with D perhaps matching TRBD1 (6 bases). The CDR3 is made up of 15 amino acids. V shed 4 bases and J shed 0 bases, with 11 bases lying between them. Per the germline V gene, CDR1 is SGHRS and CDR2 is YFSETQ. As DNA, the CDR3 is TGCGCCAGCAGCCGAGACAGGTCCTCTGGAAACACCATATATTTT. Its translation: CASSRDRSSGNTIYF. The whole variable domain, filled in from reference TRBV5-1 and TRBJ1-3, reads KAGVTQTPRYLIKTRGQQVTLSCSPISGHRSVSWYQQTPGQGLQFLFEYFSETQRNKGNFPGRFSGRQFSNSRSEMNVSTLELGDSALYLCASSRDRSSGNTIYFGEGSWLTVV.

CDR3 loop: CASSSWGDYGYTF. The CDR3 nucleotides are TGTGCCAGCAGTTCTTGGGGGGACTATGGCTACACCTTC. The gene calls are TRBV12-3 or TRBV12-4 and TRBJ1-2; a weak D match, TRBD1 (5 bases). The CDR3 has 13 residues. The V gene lost 4 bases and the J gene lost 3 bases, with 9 bases spanning the gap.

This rearrangement joins TRBV5-1 to TRBJ2-3; D is possibly TRBD2 (6 bases). Trimming took off 0 bases at V and 2 bases at J, with 16 bases between the two ends. This CDR3 is 17 amino acids long. In germline, CDR1 is SGHRS, CDR2 YFSETQ. In DNA form, the CDR3 reads TGCGCCAGCAGCTTGGGGTTCGCTAGCGACCCCACAGATACGCAGTATTTT. It translates to CASSLGFASDPTDTQYF.

The rearrangement joins TRBV7-3 to TRBJ2-1; 11 bases match TRBD1. V was clipped by 3 bases and J by 12 bases; unmatched bases: 7. The CDR3 has 14 residues. Germline CDR1 SGHTA, CDR2 FQGTGA. Here the CDR3 DNA reads TGTGCCAGCAGCTTCTCCGGGACAGGGGGTTGGCAGTTCTTC. It translates to CASSFSGTGGWQFF.

The rearrangement joins TRBV7-3 to TRBJ2-7; 13 bases fit TRBD2. The CDR3 is 15 residues long. The junction had 2 bases not matched to a gene; V was cut back by 3 bases and J by 3 bases. Germline CDR1 SGHTA, CDR2 FQGTGA. Here the CDR3 DNA reads TGTGCCAGCAGCTTGGGACTAGCGGGGAGCTACGAGCAGTACTTC. The encoded protein is CASSLGLAGSYEQYF.

This chain joins TRBV5-1 and TRBJ1-1; 7 nucleotides match TRBD1. V trimming: 4 bases; J trimming: 4 bases; junction bases outside the gene matches: 7. The CDR3 is 14 amino acids. Germline V gene lookup returns CDR1 SGHRS and CDR2 YFSETQ. DNA of the CDR3: TGCGCCAGCAGCCCAACAGGGGAGGTCACTGAAGCTTTCTTT. It specifies CASSPTGEVTEAFF. Filled out from reference TRBV5-1 and TRBJ1-1, the complete variable domain reads KAGVTQTPRYLIKTRGQQVTLSCSPISGHRSVSWYQQTPGQGLQFLFEYFSETQRNKGNFPGRFSGRQFSNSRSEMNVSTLELGDSALYLCASSPTGEVTEAFFGQGTRLTVV.

This clone appeared once. This chain connects TRBV5-1 to TRBJ2-7, with 11 bases that match TRBD1. CDR3 size: 17 residues. The V segment lost 3 bases and the J segment 6 bases; nucleotides outside the gene matches: 14. The V gene's germline CDR1 is SGHRS and CDR2 YFSETQ. The CDR3 sequence: CASSSSGQGARLAEQYF. CDR3 DNA sequence: TGCGCCAGCAGCTCCTCAGGACAGGGGGCGCGTCTAGCCGAGCAGTACTTC.

The rearrangement uses TRBV18 and TRBJ1-3, with a possible D match to TRBD1 (6 bases). This CDR3 region has 15 residues. Germline CDR1 and CDR2: KGHSH and LQKENI. V lost 1 base and J 4 bases, leaving 11 bases between the germline ends. CDR3 residues: CASSPQAGAGNTIYF. CDR3 DNA: TGTGCCAGCTCACCACAAGCAGGGGCAGGAAACACCATATATTTT.

In its sample, this clone was seen once. The rearrangement links TRBV27 to TRBJ1-1; D remains unclear. The CDR3 sequence is 15 residues long. The V end was cut by 5 bases, the J end by 7 bases, with 20 bases between. CDR1 and CDR2 from the germline V gene are MNHEY and SMNVEV (reference sequence). CDR3 in amino acids: CASSLSSRASLEAFF. CDR3 nucleotide sequence: TGTGCCAGCAGTCTCTCCTCCCGGGCTAGCCTTGAAGCTTTCTTT.

The chain combines TRBV5-1 with TRBJ1-2, with TRBD1 identical over 9 bases. The V gene's germline CDR1 is SGHRS and CDR2 YFSETQ. The CDR3 loop spans 14 amino acids. V shed 4 bases, J shed 7 bases, and the junction held 8 bases outside the gene matches. DNA for the CDR3: TGCGCCAGCAGCCCTCCGGGACAGGGAGCTGGCTACACCTTC. It is translated as CASSPPGQGAGYTF.

The rearrangement joins TRBV28 to TRBJ1-3; D perhaps matches TRBD1 (5 bases). Germline-derived CDR1 and CDR2 are MDHEN and SYDVKM. The CDR3 is 14 amino acids. The V end lost 8 bases, the J end lost 2 bases, and 13 bases lay between the germline ends. CDR3 sequence reads: CASGGAVPGNTIYF. As DNA, the CDR3 is TGTGCCAGCGGTGGGGCAGTCCCTGGAAACACCATATATTTT. Full variable domain (missing parts from reference TRBV28 and TRBJ1-3): DVKVTQSSRYLVKRTGEKVFLECVQDMDHENMFWYRQDPGLGLRLIYFSYDVKMKEKGDIPEGYSVSREKKERFSLILESASTNQTSMYLCASGGAVPGNTIYFGEGSWLTVV.

The CDR3, as DNA: TGTGCCAGCAGTTTAGAGAGCGGGCCCGAGCAGTACTTC. This translates into CASSLESGPEQYF. The chain combines TRBV28 with TRBJ2-7, with D perhaps matching TRBD2 (6 bases). Germline V CDR1 and CDR2: MDHEN, SYDVKM. This CDR3 comprises 13 residues. V lost 2 bases and J lost 6, with 11 bases in between.

The chain has TRBV18 and TRBJ2-7, with 8 bases identical to TRBD1. The CDR3 covers 13 residues. Germline trimming cut 6 bases from V and 3 bases from J; bases unmatched to any gene: 4. Germline V gene data show CDR1 as KGHSH and CDR2 as LQKENI. The CDR3 reads CASSPGTGYEQYF. The CDR3 nucleotides read TGTGCCAGCTCCCCCGGGACAGGCTACGAGCAGTACTTC.

The chain carries TRBV5-1 and TRBJ2-3, with 15 positions matching TRBD2. Germline V CDR1 and CDR2: SGHRS, YFSETQ. This CDR3 region has 16 residues. Trimming cost V 3 bases and J 3 bases; bases outside gene matches: 2. The CDR3 DNA is TGCGCCAGCAGCTCCGGGACTAGCGGGGGGACAGATACGCAGTATTTT. As protein: CASSSGTSGGTDTQYF.

V and J are TRBV4-1 and TRBJ2-5; 8 positions agree with TRBD1. Looked up from germline, CDR1 is MGHRA and CDR2 is YSYEKL. V trimming: 4 bases; J trimming: 1 base; junction bases outside the gene matches: 8. The CDR3 length is 16 residues. CDR3 sequence reads: CASSPRDRTFQETQYF. In DNA, the CDR3 is TGCGCCAGCAGCCCCCGGGACAGGACTTTCCAAGAGACCCAGTACTTC.

The V gene is TRBV7-2, the J gene TRBJ2-7, with D perhaps TRBD1 (6 bases). The CDR3 has 15 amino acids. Trimming cost V 5 bases and J 3 bases, with 17 bases left between them. The germline V gene encodes CDR1 SGHTA and CDR2 FQGNSA. The CDR3: CASSGLRTVDYEQYF. CDR3 coding DNA: TGTGCCAGCAGCGGACTTAGGACAGTAGACTACGAGCAGTACTTC.

In this sample, this clone turned up once. The CDR3 is CATSVAGAREQYF. CDR3 nucleotides: TGTGCCACCAGTGTAGCGGGGGCGAGAGAGCAGTACTTC. The chain is built from TRBV24-1 and TRBJ2-7; TRBD2 aligns across 9 bases. This CDR3 spans 13 amino acids. The germline gives CDR1 KGHDR, CDR2 SFDVKD. Unmatched junction bases numbered 5, after V lost 5 bases and J lost 7 bases.

The table lists this clone with a count of one. V and J are TRBV28 and TRBJ1-6; D is possibly TRBD1 (5 bases). Germline V CDR1 and CDR2: MDHEN, SYDVKM. The V end was cut by 6 bases, the J end by 5 bases, with 14 bases between. There are 15 residues in the CDR3. CDR3 sequence: CASRPDRVDNSPLHF. CDR3 DNA: TGTGCCAGCAGACCCGACAGAGTTGATAATTCACCCCTCCACTTT.

This sequence joins TRBV4-1 and TRBJ2-2; TRBD2 aligns across 15 bases. From germline, CDR1 is MGHRA and CDR2 YSYEKL. V lost 5 bases and J lost 1; bases outside the gene matches: 2. The CDR3 extends over 17 amino acids. In DNA form, the CDR3 reads TGCGCCAGCAGCGGACTAGCGGGGGGGAGGAACACCGGGGAGCTGTTTTTT. It yields the protein CASSGLAGGRNTGELFF.

This rearrangement joins TRBV30 to TRBJ2-3, with 8 bases that match TRBD1. Germline CDR1 GTSNPN, CDR2 SVGIG (reference sequence). J was trimmed by 6 bases and V by 5 bases; bases with no gene match: 7. The CDR3 runs 13 residues. The CDR3 nucleotides are TGTGCCTGGGCCTCAGGGGGCTTGGATACGCAGTATTTT. It encodes CAWASGGLDTQYF.

CDR3 sequence reads: CAWNSAAYNSPLHF. In nucleotides, the CDR3 is TGTGCCTGGAATTCCGCAGCCTATAATTCACCCCTCCACTTT. The chain employs TRBV30 and TRBJ1-6, with no clear D. This CDR3 is 14 amino acids long. V was clipped by 4 bases and J by 2 bases, with 9 bases between them. The V gene's germline CDR1 is GTSNPN and CDR2 SVGIG (reference sequence).

In the case of this clone: One end of the junction does not line up with germline, which may come from a read error. This chain connects TRBV19 to TRBJ2-1; 7 bases map to TRBD2. The germline CDR1 and CDR2 sequences are LNHDA and SQIVND (reference sequence). CDR3 size: 14 residues. The CDR3 DNA sequence: TGTGCCAGTAGGATAGCGGGCTCCTACAATGAGCAGTTCTTC. Translation gives CASRIAGSYNEQFF.

This clone was counted between two and nine times. This sequence joins TRBV19 and TRBJ2-7, with 9 bases lining up with TRBD2. CDR1 is LNHDA, CDR2 SQIVND, per germline (reference sequence). V was pared by 5 bases and J by 3 bases, with 11 bases of the junction left unmatched. The CDR3 sequence is 16 residues long. As DNA, the CDR3 is TGTGCCAGTAGTCGGGCTAGCGGGGTAGCCGGCTACGAGCAGTACTTC. This codes for CASSRASGVAGYEQYF.

This chain connects TRBV28 to TRBJ2-3, with 8 bases aligning to TRBD2. The ends lost 7 bases at V and 5 bases at J; junction bases unmatched: 8. The CDR3 runs to 14 residues. The germline gives CDR1 MDHEN, CDR2 SYDVKM. CDR3 in amino acids: CASTGGGGRDTQYF. In DNA, the CDR3 is TGTGCCAGCACGGGAGGGGGGGGGAGAGATACGCAGTATTTT.

The rearrangement uses TRBV7-2 and TRBJ2-1; a possible D gene is TRBD1 (6 bases). The CDR3 spans 14 residues. The V end was cut by 5 bases, the J end by 8 bases, with 16 bases between. Germline-derived CDR1 and CDR2 are SGHTA and FQGNSA. This chain's CDR3 is CASSLPWGRDEQFF. In DNA, the CDR3 is TGTGCCAGCAGCCTGCCATGGGGGCGGGATGAGCAGTTCTTC.

The V and J genes are TRBV6-1 and TRBJ2-1; D is possibly TRBD1 (5 bases). The CDR3 has 13 residues. The germline V and J ends were trimmed by 3 bases and 7 bases, with 10 bases remaining between them. Germline-derived CDR1 and CDR2 are MNHNS and SASEGT. The CDR3 bases are TGTGCCAGCAGTGAGACAGCCAATAATGAGCAGTTCTTC. This gives the protein CASSETANNEQFF.

The J gene is TRBJ1-5, the V gene TRBV6-1, with D possibly TRBD1 on 5 matching bases. V lost 0 bases and J lost 0, with 9 bases in between. This CDR3 contains 16 residues. CDR1 MNHNS and CDR2 SASEGT come from the germline V gene. The CDR3 region is CASSEARQYSNQPQHF. Here the CDR3 DNA reads TGTGCCAGCAGTGAAGCTAGACAGTATAGCAATCAGCCCCAGCATTTT.